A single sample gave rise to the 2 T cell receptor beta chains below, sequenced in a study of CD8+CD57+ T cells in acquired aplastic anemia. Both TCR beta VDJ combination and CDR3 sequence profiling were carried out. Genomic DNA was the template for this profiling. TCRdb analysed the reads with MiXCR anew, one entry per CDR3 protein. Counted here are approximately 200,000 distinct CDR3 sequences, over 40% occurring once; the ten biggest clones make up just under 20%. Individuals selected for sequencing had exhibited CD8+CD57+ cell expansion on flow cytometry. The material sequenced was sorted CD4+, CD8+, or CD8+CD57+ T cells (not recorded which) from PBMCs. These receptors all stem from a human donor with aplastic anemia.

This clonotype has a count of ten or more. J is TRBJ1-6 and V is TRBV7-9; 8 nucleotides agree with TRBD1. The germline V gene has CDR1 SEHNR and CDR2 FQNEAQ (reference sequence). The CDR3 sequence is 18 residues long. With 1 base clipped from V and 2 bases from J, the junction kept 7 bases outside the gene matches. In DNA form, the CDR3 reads TGTGCCAGCAGCTTAGGGCCGGGACAGGACCCCTATAATTCACCCCTCCACTTT. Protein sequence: CASSLGPGQDPYNSPLHF.

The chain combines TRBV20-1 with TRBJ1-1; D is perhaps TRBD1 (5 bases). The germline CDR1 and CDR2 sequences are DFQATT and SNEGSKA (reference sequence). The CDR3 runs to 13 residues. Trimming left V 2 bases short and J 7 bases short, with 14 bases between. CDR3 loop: CSARYGGPSEAFF. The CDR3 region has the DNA TGCAGTGCTAGATACGGGGGTCCGAGTGAAGCTTTCTTT.